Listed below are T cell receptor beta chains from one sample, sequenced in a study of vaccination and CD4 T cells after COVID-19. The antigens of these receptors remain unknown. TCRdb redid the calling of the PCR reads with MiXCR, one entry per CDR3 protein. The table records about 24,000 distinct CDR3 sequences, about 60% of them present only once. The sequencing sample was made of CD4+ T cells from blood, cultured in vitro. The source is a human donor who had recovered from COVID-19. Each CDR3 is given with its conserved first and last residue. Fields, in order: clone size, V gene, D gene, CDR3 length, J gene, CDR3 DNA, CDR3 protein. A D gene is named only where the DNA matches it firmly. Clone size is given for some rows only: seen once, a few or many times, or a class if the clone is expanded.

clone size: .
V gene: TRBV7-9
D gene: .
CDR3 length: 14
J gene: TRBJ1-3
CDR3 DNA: TGTGCCAGCGCGGGCAGGTACTCTGGAAACACCATATATTTT
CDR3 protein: CASAGRYSGNTIYF

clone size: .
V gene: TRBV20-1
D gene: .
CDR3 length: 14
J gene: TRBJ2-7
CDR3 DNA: TGCAGTGCTAGAGATATCAGCAGGGCAGCCGAGCAGTACTTC
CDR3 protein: CSARDISRAAEQYF

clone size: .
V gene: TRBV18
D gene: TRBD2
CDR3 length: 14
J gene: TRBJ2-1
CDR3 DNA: TGTGCCTCCATCGGACTAGTCTTAAAGCCGCGGCAGTTCTTC
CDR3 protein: CASIGLVLKPRQFF

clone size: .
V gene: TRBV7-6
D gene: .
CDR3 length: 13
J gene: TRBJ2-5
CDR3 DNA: TGTGCCAGCAGCTTAGGTCGCCAAGAGACCCAGTACTTC
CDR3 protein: CASSLGRQETQYF

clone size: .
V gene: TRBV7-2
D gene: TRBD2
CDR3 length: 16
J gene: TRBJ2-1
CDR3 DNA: TGTGCCAGCAGCACCGCGCGGACTAGGGGATTTAATGAGCAGTTCTTC
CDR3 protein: CASSTARTRGFNEQFF

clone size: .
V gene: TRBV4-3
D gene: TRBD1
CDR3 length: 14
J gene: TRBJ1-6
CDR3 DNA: TGCGCCAGCAGCCAAAGACAGGGGAATTCACCCCTCCACTTT
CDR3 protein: CASSQRQGNSPLHF

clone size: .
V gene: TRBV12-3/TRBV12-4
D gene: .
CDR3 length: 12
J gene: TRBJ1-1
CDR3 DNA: TGTGCCAGCAGTTTTACCAACATTGAAGCTTTCTTT
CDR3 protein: CASSFTNIEAFF

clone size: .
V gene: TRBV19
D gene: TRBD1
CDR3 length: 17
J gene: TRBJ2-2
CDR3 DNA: TGTGCCAGTAGTATTTGGACAGGGGACACGGGAACCGGGGAGCTGTTTTTT
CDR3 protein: CASSIWTGDTGTGELFF

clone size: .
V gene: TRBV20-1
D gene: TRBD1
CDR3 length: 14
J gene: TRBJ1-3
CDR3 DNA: TGCAGTGCTAGGCTACAGGGGTTGGGAAACACCATATATTTT
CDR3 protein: CSARLQGLGNTIYF

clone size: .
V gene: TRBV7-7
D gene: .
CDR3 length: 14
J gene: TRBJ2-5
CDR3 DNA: TGTGCCAGCAGCCCCCGGGGCAGAGGAGAGACCCAGTACTTC
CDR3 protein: CASSPRGRGETQYF

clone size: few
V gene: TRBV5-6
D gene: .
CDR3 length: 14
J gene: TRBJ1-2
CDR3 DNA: TGTGCCAGCAGCTTGGCCGGGCAAGCCTATGGCTACACCTTC
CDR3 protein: CASSLAGQAYGYTF

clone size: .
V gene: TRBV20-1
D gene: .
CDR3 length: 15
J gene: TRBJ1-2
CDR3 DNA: TGCAGTGCTAGAGATAGCGGGGGATTCAACTATGGCTACACCTTC
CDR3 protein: CSARDSGGFNYGYTF

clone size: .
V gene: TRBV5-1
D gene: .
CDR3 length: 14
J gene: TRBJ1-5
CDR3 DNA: TGCGCCAGCAGCTTTACGACAGGTAGTCAGCCCCAGCATTTT
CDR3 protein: CASSFTTGSQPQHF

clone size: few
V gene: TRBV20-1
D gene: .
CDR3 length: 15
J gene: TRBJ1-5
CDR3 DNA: TGCAGTGCCAGACAGGTCCCGGGGAGCAATCAGCCCCAGCATTTT
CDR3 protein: CSARQVPGSNQPQHF

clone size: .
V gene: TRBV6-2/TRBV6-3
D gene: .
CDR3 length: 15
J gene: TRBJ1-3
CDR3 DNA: TGTGCCAGCAGTTACCGCGGGGCGCGAGGAAACACCATATATTTT
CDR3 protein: CASSYRGARGNTIYF

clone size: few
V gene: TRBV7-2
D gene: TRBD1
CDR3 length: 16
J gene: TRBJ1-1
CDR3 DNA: TGTGCCAGCAGCACCAGACAGGGGGCGGTGAACACTGAAGCTTTCTTT
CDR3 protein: CASSTRQGAVNTEAFF

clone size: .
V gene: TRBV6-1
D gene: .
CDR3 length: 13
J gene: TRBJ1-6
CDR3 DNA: TGTGCCAGCATGGGCCCGCCCAATTCACCCCTCCACTTT
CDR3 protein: CASMGPPNSPLHF

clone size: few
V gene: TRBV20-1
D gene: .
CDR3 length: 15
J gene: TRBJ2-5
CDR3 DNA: TGCAGTGCTAGACCGACAGGCCGCGAGGGGTTTCCCCAGTACTTC
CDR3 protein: CSARPTGREGFPQYF

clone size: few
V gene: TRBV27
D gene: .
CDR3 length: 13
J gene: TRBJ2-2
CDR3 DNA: TGTGCCAGCAGTTTACGGATGGACGGGGAGCTGTTTTTT
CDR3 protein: CASSLRMDGELFF

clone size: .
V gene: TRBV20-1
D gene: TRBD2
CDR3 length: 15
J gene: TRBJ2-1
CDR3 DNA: TGCAGTGCTAGTCCTAGCGGCATCTCCTACAATGAGCAGTTCTTC
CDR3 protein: CSASPSGISYNEQFF

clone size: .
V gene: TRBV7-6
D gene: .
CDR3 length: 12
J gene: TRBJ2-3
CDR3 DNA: TGTGCCAGCAGCCCCCGGAGGGATACGCAGTATTTT
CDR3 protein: CASSPRRDTQYF

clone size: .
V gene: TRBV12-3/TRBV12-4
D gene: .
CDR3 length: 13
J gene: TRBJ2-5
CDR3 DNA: TGTGCCAGCAGTTTGGAGCCCCTAGAGACCCAGTACTTC
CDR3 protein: CASSLEPLETQYF

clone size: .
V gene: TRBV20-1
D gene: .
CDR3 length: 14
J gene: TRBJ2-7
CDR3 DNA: TGCAGTGCGCGGGTCTCTGCCAGCTCCTACGAGCAGTACTTC
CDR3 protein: CSARVSASSYEQYF

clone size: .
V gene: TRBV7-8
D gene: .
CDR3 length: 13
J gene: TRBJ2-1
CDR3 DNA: TGTGCCAGCAGCTTCGGAGAGACCTACGAGCAGTTCTTC
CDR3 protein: CASSFGETYEQFF

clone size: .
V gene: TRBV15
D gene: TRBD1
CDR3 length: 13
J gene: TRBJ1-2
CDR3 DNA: TGTGCCACCAGCGTGACAGGGGGCTATGGCTACACCTTC
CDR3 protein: CATSVTGGYGYTF

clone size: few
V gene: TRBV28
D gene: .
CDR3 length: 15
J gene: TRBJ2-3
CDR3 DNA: TGTGCCAGCAGTTCCCCTCTGGGATACACAGATACGCAGTATTTT
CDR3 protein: CASSSPLGYTDTQYF

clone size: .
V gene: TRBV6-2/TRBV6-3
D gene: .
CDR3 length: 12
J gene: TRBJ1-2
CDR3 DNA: TGTGCCAGCACCCCCTCAGGCTATGGCTACACCTTC
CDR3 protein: CASTPSGYGYTF

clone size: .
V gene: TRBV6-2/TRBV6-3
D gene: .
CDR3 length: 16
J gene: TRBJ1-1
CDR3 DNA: TGTGCCAGCAGTCATGTGGGGGGGCCGATGAACACTGAAGCTTTCTTT
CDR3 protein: CASSHVGGPMNTEAFF

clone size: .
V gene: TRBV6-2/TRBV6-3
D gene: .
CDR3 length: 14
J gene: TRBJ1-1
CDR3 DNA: TGTGCCAGCAGCCTCACGAAGAGGGACACTGAAGCTTTCTTT
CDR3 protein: CASSLTKRDTEAFF

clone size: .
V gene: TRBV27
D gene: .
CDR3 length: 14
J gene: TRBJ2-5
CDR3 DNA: TGTGCCAGCGGGCCGTGGGGGGACCAAGAGACCCAGTACTTC
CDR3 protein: CASGPWGDQETQYF

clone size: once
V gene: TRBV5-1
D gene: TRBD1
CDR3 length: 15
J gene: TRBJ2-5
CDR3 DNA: TGCGCCAGCAGCCGGGACAGCCTGGGAGACGAGACCCAGTACTTC
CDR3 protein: CASSRDSLGDETQYF

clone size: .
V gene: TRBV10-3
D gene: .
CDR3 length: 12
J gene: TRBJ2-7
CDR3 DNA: TGTGCCATCGGGTTAGGGATGGGCGAGCAGTACTTC
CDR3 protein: CAIGLGMGEQYF

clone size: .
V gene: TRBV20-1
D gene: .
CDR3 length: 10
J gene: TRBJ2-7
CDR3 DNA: TGCAGTGCTAGAGGGTTCGAGCAGTACTTC
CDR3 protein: CSARGFEQYF

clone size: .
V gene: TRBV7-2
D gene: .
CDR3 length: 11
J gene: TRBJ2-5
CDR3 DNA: TGTGCCAGCAGCCCCCAAGAGACCCAGTACTTC
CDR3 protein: CASSPQETQYF

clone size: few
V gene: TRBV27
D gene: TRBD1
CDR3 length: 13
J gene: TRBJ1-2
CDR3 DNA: TGTGCCAGCGGACAGGGCCCCGGTTATGGCTACACCTTC
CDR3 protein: CASGQGPGYGYTF

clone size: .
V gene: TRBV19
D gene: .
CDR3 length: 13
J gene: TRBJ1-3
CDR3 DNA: TGTGCCAGCCAGGCTTTTACTGGAAACACCATATATTTT
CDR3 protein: CASQAFTGNTIYF

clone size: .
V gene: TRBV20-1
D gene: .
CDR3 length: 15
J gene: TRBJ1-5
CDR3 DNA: TGCAGTGCTCTAAAACAGGGTGGGCGCAATCAGCCCCAGCATTTT
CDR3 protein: CSALKQGGRNQPQHF

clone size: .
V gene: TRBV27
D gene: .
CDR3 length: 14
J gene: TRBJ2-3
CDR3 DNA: TGTGCCAGCAGTTTTCTGCGAGACACAGATACGCAGTATTTT
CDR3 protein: CASSFLRDTDTQYF

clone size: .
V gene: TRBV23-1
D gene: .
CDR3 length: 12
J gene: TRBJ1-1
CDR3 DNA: TGCGCCAGCAGTCAATCAGGGCCTGAAGCTTTCTTT
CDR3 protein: CASSQSGPEAFF

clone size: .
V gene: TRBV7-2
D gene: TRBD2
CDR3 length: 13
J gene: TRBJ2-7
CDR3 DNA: TGTGCCAGCAGCCTCTCCCTAGCGGACCCTGGGATTTTC
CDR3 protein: CASSLSLADPGIF

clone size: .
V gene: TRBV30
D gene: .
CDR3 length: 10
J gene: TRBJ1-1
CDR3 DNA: TGTGCCTGGGGACACACTGAAGCTTTCTTT
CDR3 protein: CAWGHTEAFF

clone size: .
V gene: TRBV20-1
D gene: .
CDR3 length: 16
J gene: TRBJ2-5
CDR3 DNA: TGCAGTGCTAGACCGCCGGGGGTTCGGGGATGGGAGACCCAGTACTTC
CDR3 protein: CSARPPGVRGWETQYF

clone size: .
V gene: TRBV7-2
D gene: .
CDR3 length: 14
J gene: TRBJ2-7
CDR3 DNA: TGTGCCAGCAGCCGAGGGAGCGGAACCTACGAGCAGTACTTC
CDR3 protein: CASSRGSGTYEQYF

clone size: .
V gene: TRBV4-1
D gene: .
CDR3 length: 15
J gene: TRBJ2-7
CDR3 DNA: TGCGCCAGCAGCCAAGATGTGCCGGCTTACTACGAGCAGTACTTC
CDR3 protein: CASSQDVPAYYEQYF

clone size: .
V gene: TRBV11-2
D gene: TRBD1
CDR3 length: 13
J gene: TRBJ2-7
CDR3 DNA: TGTGCCAGCAGCATACTACAGGGGAACGAGCAGTACTTC
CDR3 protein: CASSILQGNEQYF

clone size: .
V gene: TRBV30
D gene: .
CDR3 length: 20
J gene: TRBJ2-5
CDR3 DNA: TGTGCCTGGAACCCCTCCAGGTCGGATCCATGGAGTTTTAGATCGGAGACCCAGTACTTC
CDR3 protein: CAWNPSRSDPWSFRSETQYF

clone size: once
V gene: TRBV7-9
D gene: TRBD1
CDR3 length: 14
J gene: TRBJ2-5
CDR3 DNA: TGTGCCAGCAGCACCAGGACAGGGGCAGAGACCCAGTACTTC
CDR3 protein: CASSTRTGAETQYF

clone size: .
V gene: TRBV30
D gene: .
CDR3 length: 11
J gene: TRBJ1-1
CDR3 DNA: TGTGCCTGGAGTGGTGCATCCGAAGCTTTCTTT
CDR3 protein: CAWSGASEAFF

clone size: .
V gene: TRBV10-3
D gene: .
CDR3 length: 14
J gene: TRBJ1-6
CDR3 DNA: TGTGCCATCAGTGATTGGCTGTATAATTCACCCCTCCACTTT
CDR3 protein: CAISDWLYNSPLHF